What follows are 16 T cell receptor beta chains derived from one specimen sequenced in a study of cytomegalovirus exposure and HLA in healthy donors. In the PCR, 60 Vbeta and 13 Jbeta primers were used. Assay: immunoSEQ multiplex PCR; the TCRdb copy retains only in-frame clones and omits some. The sample has some 100,000 clones; roughly 72% are singletons. The sample consisted of PBMCs. The source of these receptors is a woman aged 50 to 60 in good health and CMV-seropositive.

The rearrangement uses TRBV2 and TRBJ2-7; 8 bases map to TRBD1. V lost 11 bases and J lost 3; bases outside the gene matches: 6. There are 12 residues in the CDR3. Germline V gives CDR1 SNHLY, CDR2 FYNNEI. The CDR3 sequence: CAGLDRDYEQYF. The CDR3 DNA follows: TGTGCCGGATTGGACAGGGACTACGAGCAGTACTTC.

The chain couples TRBV10-1 to TRBJ2-5; a possible D gene is TRBD1 (6 bases). CDR3 length: 13 amino acids. CDR1 and CDR2 (germline): WNHNN, SYGVQD (reference sequence). Trimming cost V 6 bases and J 3 bases, with 11 bases left between them. CDR3 sequence reads: CASSPGHEETQYF. The CDR3 region has the DNA TGCGCCAGCAGCCCGGGACACGAAGAGACCCAGTACTTC.

J is TRBJ1-1 and V is TRBV19; D remains unclear. This CDR3 region has 14 residues. Germline loops: CDR1 LNHDA, CDR2 SQIVND (reference sequence). V was cut by 3 bases and J by 5 bases, with 13 bases left in between. CDR3 loop: CASSISGISTEAFF. The CDR3 DNA follows: TGTGCCAGTAGTATTTCGGGTATTTCGACTGAAGCTTTCTTT.

V gene TRBV13 combines with J gene TRBJ2-7; no clear D. The CDR3 loop spans 12 amino acids. V shed 5 bases and J shed 7 bases, with 12 bases lying between them. Germline V gene data show CDR1 as PRHDT and CDR2 as FYEKMQ (reference sequence). The CDR3 is CASSPARREQYF. CDR3 nucleotides: TGTGCCAGCAGCCCTGCTCGGCGGGAGCAGTACTTC.

DNA of the CDR3: TGTGCCAGCAGCACCACAGGGGTATGGGATGGCTACACCTTC. Amino acids: CASSTTGVWDGYTF. The chain is built from TRBV7-2 and TRBJ1-2, with 7 nucleotides matching TRBD1. Germline values: CDR1 SGHTA, CDR2 FQGNSA. V shed 5 bases, J shed 6 bases, and the junction held 9 bases outside the gene matches. CDR3 length: 14 amino acids.

V and J are TRBV6-4 and TRBJ2-2; perhaps TRBD1 as D (6 bases). The ends were cut back, 6 bases at V and 6 bases at J, with 14 bases in the middle. This CDR3 spans 14 amino acids. CDR1 is MRHNA, CDR2 SNTAGT, per germline. CDR3 in amino acids: CASRPTPGAGELFF. The CDR3 coding sequence is TGTGCCAGCAGACCCACTCCAGGGGCCGGGGAGCTGTTTTTT.

V usage is TRBV30 and J usage is TRBJ1-2, with D possibly being TRBD1 (6 bases). The V gene's germline CDR1 is GTSNPN and CDR2 SVGIG (reference sequence). This CDR3 is 13 amino acids long. The germline V and J ends were trimmed by 1 base and 6 bases, with 12 bases remaining between them. DNA for the CDR3: TGTGCCTGGAGTGCAACAGGGAGTGATGGCTACACCTTC. Amino acid sequence: CAWSATGSDGYTF.

The rearrangement joins TRBV4-3 to TRBJ1-1; 9 bases fit TRBD1. V dropped 0 bases and J dropped 1; count of bases not matched to a gene: 6. The CDR3 spans 17 residues. Germline V gives CDR1 LGHNA, CDR2 YSLEER. The CDR3 loop is CASSQEGTGTGNTEAFF. CDR3 bases: TGCGCCAGCAGCCAAGAAGGGACAGGGACCGGGAACACTGAAGCTTTCTTT.

This chain joins TRBV5-1 and TRBJ2-5, with 8 bases that match TRBD1. The DNA end favors TRBJ2-7, so the J call may be wrong. Germline V gives CDR1 SGHRS, CDR2 YFSETQ. The CDR3 covers 16 residues. CDR3: CASSLVLGTGLYEQYF. In DNA form, the CDR3 reads TGCGCCAGCAGCTTGGTCTTAGGGACAGGTTTGTACGAGCAGTACTTC.

The V call is TRBV19, the J call TRBJ1-4; possible D gene TRBD1, 6 bases. Per the germline V gene, CDR1 is LNHDA and CDR2 is SQIVND (reference sequence). This CDR3 has 14 amino acids. With 6 bases removed from V and 5 bases from J, the gap between germline ends came to 13 bases. The CDR3 reads CASSRGQPNEKLFF. The CDR3, as DNA: TGTGCCAGTAGCCGAGGACAGCCAAATGAAAAACTGTTTTTT.

The table lists this clone with a count of one. The chain is built from TRBV6-4 and TRBJ1-2; no definite D call. The CDR3 is 14 amino acids. Germline CDR1 is MRHNA and CDR2 is SNTAGT. Deletions cut 2 bases from V and 0 bases from J, with 7 bases between. The CDR3, as DNA: TGTGCCAGCAGTGACGAGGGAGCTAACTATGGCTACACCTTC. Translating gives CASSDEGANYGYTF.

The chain couples TRBV5-4 to TRBJ2-1; unclear D gene. Germline assignment: CDR1 SGHNT and CDR2 YYREEE (reference sequence). The CDR3 consists of 15 residues. The V gene lost 0 bases and the J gene lost 3 bases, with 10 bases spanning the gap. CDR3 bases: TGTGCCAGCAGCTTGGGAGGCGTTGGCTACAATGAGCAGTTCTTC. This codes for CASSLGGVGYNEQFF.

The J gene is TRBJ1-6, the V gene TRBV15, with D unclear. The germline CDR1 and CDR2 sequences are LNHNV and YYDKDF (reference sequence). The CDR3 has 12 residues. Between the trimmed V and J ends, which lost 4 bases and 10 bases, there was a span of 8 bases. CDR3 sequence: CATSTPYSPLHF. The DNA of the CDR3 is TGTGCCACCAGCACGCCCTACTCACCCCTCCACTTT.

The chain joins TRBV7-2 to TRBJ1-5; 10 positions match TRBD1. The length of the CDR3 is 15 residues. Germline values: CDR1 SGHTA, CDR2 FQGNSA. The trim removed 1 base at V and 6 bases at J, leaving 3 bases unmatched. Here the CDR3 reads CASSLGQGAFQPQHF. The CDR3 DNA sequence: TGTGCCAGCAGCTTAGGACAGGGGGCTTTTCAGCCCCAGCATTTT.

This clone was counted between two and nine times. This rearrangement joins TRBV18 to TRBJ1-1; 9 bases fit TRBD1. This CDR3 comprises 15 residues. The germline V gene encodes CDR1 KGHSH and CDR2 LQKENI. V was clipped by 5 bases and J by 4 bases; unmatched bases: 8. The CDR3 coding sequence is TGTGCCAGCTCAGCATCTGGACAGGGGATCACTGAAGCTTTCTTT. Amino acid sequence: CASSASGQGITEAFF.

The chain is built from TRBV7-8 and TRBJ2-1; TRBD2 is a possible D gene (7 bases). V dropped 4 bases and J dropped 6 bases, with 16 bases sitting between them. CDR1 and CDR2 (germline): SGHVS, FQNEAQ. The CDR3 runs 15 residues. The CDR3 nucleotides read TGTGCCAGCAGCTCCTCTATCGGGGGGCCCAATGAGCAGTTCTTC. Its protein is CASSSSIGGPNEQFF.